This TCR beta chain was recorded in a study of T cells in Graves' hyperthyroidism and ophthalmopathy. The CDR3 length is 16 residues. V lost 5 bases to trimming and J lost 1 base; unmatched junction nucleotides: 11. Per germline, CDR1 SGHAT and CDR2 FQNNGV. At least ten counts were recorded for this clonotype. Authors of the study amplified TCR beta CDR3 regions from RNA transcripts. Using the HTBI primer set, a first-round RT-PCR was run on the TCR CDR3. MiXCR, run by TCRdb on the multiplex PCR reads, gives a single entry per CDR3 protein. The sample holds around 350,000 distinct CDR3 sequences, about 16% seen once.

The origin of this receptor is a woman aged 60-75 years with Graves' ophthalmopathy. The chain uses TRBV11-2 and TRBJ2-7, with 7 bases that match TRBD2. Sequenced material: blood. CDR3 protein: CASSRGGGDNSYEQYF. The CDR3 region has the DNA TGTGCCAGCAGCCGCGGGGGAGGGGATAATTCCTACGAGCAGTACTTC.